The 15 T cell receptor beta chains listed next were all sequenced from one sample in a study of radiation and T cells in renal cell carcinoma. Time point denoted: baseline pretreatment blood. Treatment meaning: 15 Gy SBRT to primary tumor, nephrectomy 4 weeks later. Sequenced by immunoSEQ multiplex PCR; TCRdb stores in-frame clones only, minus some. The table lists roughly 100,000 clones, about 88% of them singletons. Sample: blood, taken from a patient whose treatment included radiotherapy and nephrectomy. Receptor source: a man aged 50-59 years with renal cell carcinoma.

J is TRBJ2-5 and V is TRBV5-1, with 9 bases fitting TRBD2. V lost 0 bases to trimming and J lost 5 bases; unmatched junction nucleotides: 11. CDR3 length: 17 amino acids. Germline V CDR1 and CDR2: SGHRS, YFSETQ. The CDR3 nucleotides read TGCGCCAGCAGCTTGGCTTTAGCGGGAGCTTTTGGGGAGACCCAGTACTTC. Protein: CASSLALAGAFGETQYF.

The V call is TRBV10-3, the J call TRBJ1-1; TRBD1 aligns across 9 bases. The CDR3 loop spans 13 amino acids. The V gene's germline CDR1 is ENHRY and CDR2 SYGVKD. Trimming cost V 4 bases and J 4 bases; bases outside gene matches: 1. CDR3 bases: TGTGCCATCAGTGCGACAGGGGGCACTGAAGCTTTCTTT. It encodes CAISATGGTEAFF.

V and J are TRBV7-9 and TRBJ1-4, with 9 positions matching TRBD1. This CDR3 spans 14 amino acids. CDR1 and CDR2 (germline): SEHNR, FQNEAQ (reference sequence). Trimming removed 4 bases from V and 10 bases from J; junction bases left unmatched: 7. This CDR3 is CASSSGTGYGKLFF. CDR3 sequence (DNA): TGTGCCAGCAGCTCCGGGACAGGGTATGGAAAACTGTTTTTT.

The V and J genes are TRBV19 and TRBJ2-2; a weak D match, TRBD1 (6 bases). Trimming shortened V by 6 bases and J by 3 bases, and 8 bases separated the two germline ends. CDR3 length: 13 residues. Per germline, CDR1 LNHDA and CDR2 SQIVND (reference sequence). In DNA form, the CDR3 reads TGTGCCAGTAGCGACAGGTACACCGGGGAGCTGTTTTTT. It codes for CASSDRYTGELFF.

This chain links TRBV18 with TRBJ1-1; D remains ambiguous. The germline gives CDR1 KGHSH, CDR2 LQKENI. V was clipped by 2 bases and J by 3 bases, with 10 bases between them. This CDR3 region has 14 residues. The CDR3 reads CASSPSSGDTEAFF. The CDR3 nucleotides read TGTGCCAGCTCACCAAGTTCTGGTGACACTGAAGCTTTCTTT.

The rearrangement links TRBV4-3 to TRBJ2-3, with D hard to call. Germline assignment: CDR1 LGHNA and CDR2 YSLEER. This CDR3 has 15 amino acids. The ends were cut back, 0 bases at V and 4 bases at J, with 11 bases in the middle. CDR3 region: CASSQDLPPPDTQYF. Here the CDR3 DNA reads TGCGCCAGCAGCCAAGATTTGCCACCCCCAGATACGCAGTATTTT.

The CDR3 sequence: CASTQQGTEAFF. The CDR3 DNA is TGTGCCAGCACCCAACAGGGAACTGAAGCTTTCTTT. This chain joins TRBV28 and TRBJ1-1, with a weak D call TRBD1 (6 bases). From germline, CDR1 is MDHEN and CDR2 SYDVKM. Trimming shortened V by 7 bases and J by 5 bases, and 11 bases separated the two germline ends. The CDR3 has 12 residues. Full variable domain (outside the CDR3, taken from reference TRBV28 and TRBJ1-1): DVKVTQSSRYLVKRTGEKVFLECVQDMDHENMFWYRQDPGLGLRLIYFSYDVKMKEKGDIPEGYSVSREKKERFSLILESASTNQTSMYLCASTQQGTEAFFGQGTRLTVV.

The chain has TRBV7-9 and TRBJ1-4, with D hard to call. This CDR3 contains 16 residues. Looked up from germline, CDR1 is SEHNR and CDR2 is FQNEAQ (reference sequence). Trimming pared 1 base from V and 4 bases from J, leaving 13 bases between. The CDR3 sequence: CASSLGAQNINEKLFF. The DNA for the CDR3 is TGTGCCAGCAGCTTAGGAGCACAGAATATTAATGAAAAACTGTTTTTT.

The chain joins TRBV27 to TRBJ2-1, with D tentatively TRBD1 or TRBD2 (5 bases each). CDR3 size: 15 residues. Germline V CDR1 and CDR2: MNHEY, SMNVEV (reference sequence). V gave up 7 bases and J gave up 7 bases, with 20 bases separating them. The CDR3 loop reads CASTTGTTTINEQFF. For the CDR3, the DNA is TGTGCCAGCACTACCGGGACCACCACGATTAATGAGCAGTTCTTC.

V and J are TRBV7-2 and TRBJ2-2, with D unresolved. V was cut by 4 bases and J by 7 bases, with 13 bases left in between. Germline V gene data show CDR1 as SGHTA and CDR2 as FQGNSA. This CDR3 has 14 residues. The CDR3, as DNA: TGTGCCAGCAGCTCCCGGGCCCGCCGCGGGGAGCTGTTTTTT. Its protein product is CASSSRARRGELFF.

The rearrangement links TRBV7-3 to TRBJ2-3, with TRBD2 identical over 10 bases. There are 17 residues in the CDR3. The germline V gene encodes CDR1 SGHTA and CDR2 FQGTGA. V trimming: 3 bases; J trimming: 0 bases; junction bases outside the gene matches: 6. The CDR3 loop reads CASSLSGGESSTDTQYF. DNA of the CDR3: TGTGCCAGCAGCTTGAGCGGGGGGGAATCTAGCACAGATACGCAGTATTTT.

Details on this clone: The sample carries other DNA sequences with the same CDR3. The rearrangement uses TRBV6-5 and TRBJ2-6, with TRBD2 as a possible D gene (5 bases). Germline lookup yields CDR1 MNHEY and CDR2 SVGAGI. The germline V and J ends were trimmed by 0 bases and 4 bases, with 7 bases remaining between them. CDR3 size: 15 residues. The DNA of the CDR3 is TGTGCCAGCAGTTACTCAGGGAGCGGGGCCAACGTCCTGACTTTC. This codes for CASSYSGSGANVLTF.

V and J are TRBV6-5 and TRBJ1-1, with unresolved D. This CDR3 has 14 residues. V was clipped by 2 bases and J by 1 base, with 8 bases between them. Germline V gene data show CDR1 as MNHEY and CDR2 as SVGAGI. CDR3 bases: TGTGCCAGCAGTTACACACCAGGGAACACTGAAGCTTTCTTT. This gives the protein CASSYTPGNTEAFF.

The chain combines TRBV6-5 with TRBJ2-1, with 7 bases matching TRBD1. V shed 6 bases and J 3 bases; nucleotides not matched to a gene: 8. CDR3 length: 15 residues. Germline CDR1 is MNHEY and CDR2 is SVGAGI. The CDR3 is CASRLGPGGYNEQFF. Written as DNA, the CDR3 is TGTGCCAGCAGGCTTGGCCCAGGGGGCTACAATGAGCAGTTCTTC.

This chain connects TRBV7-2 to TRBJ1-5; D is perhaps TRBD1 (6 bases). The germline V gene encodes CDR1 SGHTA and CDR2 FQGNSA. V lost 3 bases, J lost 5 bases, and 11 bases lay in between. The CDR3 contains 14 residues. CDR3 coding DNA: TGTGCCAGCAGCTTGCAGGGGCAGTATCAGCCCCAGCATTTT. Its protein is CASSLQGQYQPQHF.